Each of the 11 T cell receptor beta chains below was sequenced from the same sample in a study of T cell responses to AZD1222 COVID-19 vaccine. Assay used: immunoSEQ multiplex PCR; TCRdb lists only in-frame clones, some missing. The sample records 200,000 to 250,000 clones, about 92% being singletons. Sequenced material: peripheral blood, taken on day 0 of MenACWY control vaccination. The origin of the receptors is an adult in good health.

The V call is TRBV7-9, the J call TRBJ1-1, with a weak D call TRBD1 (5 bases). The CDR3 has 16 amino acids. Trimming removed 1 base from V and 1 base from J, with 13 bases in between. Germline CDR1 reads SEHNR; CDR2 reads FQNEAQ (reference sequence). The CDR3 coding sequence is TGTGCCAGCAGCTTAGAGTCGGGACGGAGGAACACTGAAGCTTTCTTT. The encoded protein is CASSLESGRRNTEAFF.

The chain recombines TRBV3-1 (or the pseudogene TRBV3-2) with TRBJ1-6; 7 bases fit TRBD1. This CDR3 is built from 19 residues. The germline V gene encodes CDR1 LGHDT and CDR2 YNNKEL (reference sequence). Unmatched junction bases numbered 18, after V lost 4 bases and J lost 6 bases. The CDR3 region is CASSRQGGGRGLSNSPLHF. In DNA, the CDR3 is TGTGCCAGCAGCCGACAGGGTGGGGGTCGGGGGCTCTCTAATTCACCCCTCCACTTT.

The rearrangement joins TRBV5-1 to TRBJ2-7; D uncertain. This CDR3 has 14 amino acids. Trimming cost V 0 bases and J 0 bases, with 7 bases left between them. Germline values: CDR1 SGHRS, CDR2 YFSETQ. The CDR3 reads CASSLEGASYEQYF. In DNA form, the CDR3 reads TGCGCCAGCAGCTTGGAAGGAGCCTCCTACGAGCAGTACTTC.

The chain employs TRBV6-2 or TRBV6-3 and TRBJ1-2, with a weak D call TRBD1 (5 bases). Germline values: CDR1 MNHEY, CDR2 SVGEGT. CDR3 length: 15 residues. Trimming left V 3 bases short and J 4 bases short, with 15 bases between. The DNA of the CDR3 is TGTGCCAGCAGTTATGGGGGAGGGCCTACCTATGGCTACACCTTC. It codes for CASSYGGGPTYGYTF.

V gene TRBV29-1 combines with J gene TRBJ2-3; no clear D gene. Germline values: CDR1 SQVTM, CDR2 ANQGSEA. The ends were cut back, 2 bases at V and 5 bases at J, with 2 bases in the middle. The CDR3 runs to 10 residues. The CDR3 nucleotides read TGCAGCGTTGAAATAGATACGCAGTATTTT. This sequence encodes CSVEIDTQYF.

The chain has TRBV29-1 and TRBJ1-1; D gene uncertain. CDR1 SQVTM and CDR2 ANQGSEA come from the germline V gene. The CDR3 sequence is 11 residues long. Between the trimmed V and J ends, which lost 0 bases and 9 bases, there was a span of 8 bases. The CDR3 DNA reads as TGCAGCGTTGAAGAGACAACCAAAGCTTTCTTT. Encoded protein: CSVEETTKAFF.

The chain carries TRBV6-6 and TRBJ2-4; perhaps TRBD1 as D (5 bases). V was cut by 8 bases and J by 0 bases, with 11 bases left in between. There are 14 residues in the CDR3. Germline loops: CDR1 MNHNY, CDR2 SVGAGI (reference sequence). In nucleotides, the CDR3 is TGTGCCAGCGACAGCACTACAGCCAAAAACATTCAGTACTTC. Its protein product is CASDSTTAKNIQYF.

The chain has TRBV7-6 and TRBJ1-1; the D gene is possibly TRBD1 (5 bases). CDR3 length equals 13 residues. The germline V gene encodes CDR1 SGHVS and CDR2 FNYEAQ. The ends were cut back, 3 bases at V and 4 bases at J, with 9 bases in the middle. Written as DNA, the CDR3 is TGTGCCAGCAGCTTGCAGGGTCCCACTGAAGCTTTCTTT. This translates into CASSLQGPTEAFF.

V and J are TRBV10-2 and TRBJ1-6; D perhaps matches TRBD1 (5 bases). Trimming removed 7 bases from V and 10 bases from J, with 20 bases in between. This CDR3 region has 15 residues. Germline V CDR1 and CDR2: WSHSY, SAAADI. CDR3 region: CASTAGGGSTSPLHF. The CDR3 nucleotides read TGCGCCAGCACCGCTGGGGGAGGGTCCACATCACCCCTCCACTTT.

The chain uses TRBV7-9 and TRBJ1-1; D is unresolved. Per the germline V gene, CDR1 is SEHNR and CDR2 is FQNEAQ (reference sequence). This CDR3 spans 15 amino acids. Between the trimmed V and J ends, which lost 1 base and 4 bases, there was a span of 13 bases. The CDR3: CASSLVGGEGTEAFF. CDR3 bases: TGTGCCAGCAGCTTAGTGGGCGGAGAGGGCACTGAAGCTTTCTTT.

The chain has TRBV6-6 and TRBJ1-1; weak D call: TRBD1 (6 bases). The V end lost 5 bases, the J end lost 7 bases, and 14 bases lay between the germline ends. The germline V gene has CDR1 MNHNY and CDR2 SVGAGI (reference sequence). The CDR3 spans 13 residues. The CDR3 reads CASSQRGGHEAFF. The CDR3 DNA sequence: TGTGCCAGCAGTCAACGGGGGGGGCATGAAGCTTTCTTT.